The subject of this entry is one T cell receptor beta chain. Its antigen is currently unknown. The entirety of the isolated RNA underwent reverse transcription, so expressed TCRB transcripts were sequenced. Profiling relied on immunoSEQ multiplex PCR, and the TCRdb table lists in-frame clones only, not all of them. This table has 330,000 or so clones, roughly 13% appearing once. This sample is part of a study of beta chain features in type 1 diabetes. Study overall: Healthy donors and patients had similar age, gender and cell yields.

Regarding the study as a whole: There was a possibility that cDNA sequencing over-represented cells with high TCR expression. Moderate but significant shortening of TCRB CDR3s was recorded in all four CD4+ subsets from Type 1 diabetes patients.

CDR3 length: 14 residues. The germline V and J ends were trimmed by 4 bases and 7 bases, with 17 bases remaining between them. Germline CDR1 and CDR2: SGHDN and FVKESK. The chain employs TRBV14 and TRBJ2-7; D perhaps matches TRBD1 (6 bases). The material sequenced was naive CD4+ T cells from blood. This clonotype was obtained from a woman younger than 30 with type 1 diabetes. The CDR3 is CASSLRGHLDEQYF. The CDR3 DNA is TGTGCCAGCAGCCTTCGGGGACACCTAGATGAGCAGTACTTC.